The 24 T cell receptor beta chains presented below share a single source sample, sequenced in a study of tumor-infiltrating lymphocytes in primary liver carcinoma (dated by TCRdb to about 2017). The sequencing machine was an Illumina HiSeq 2500. A constant-region primer and ProtoScript II reverse transcriptase were used to reverse-transcribe TCRbeta-specific cDNA from roughly 500 ng total RNA. TCRbeta libraries were built with three nested multiplex PCR rounds, a slightly modified ARM-PCR procedure. Each of the first two PCR rounds ran for approximately 11 cycles and used multiplex TRBV1-TRBV30 forward primers together with a Cbeta reverse primer. TCRdb itself trimmed the public reads at Q25 with fastp, ran MiXCR and retained productive beta chains. Rows merge per CDR3 protein into single entries with the most common DNA and genes. The sample records approximately 110,000 distinct CDR3 sequences, approximately 78% of which are singletons. 15% to 25% of the sample is in the top ten clones.

Total RNA and DNA were co-extracted from about 20-30 mg of bulk tissue with the AllPrep DNA/RNA mini kit, without cell sorting. Sample: liver tumor tissue from sampling region 3. What this sample's cell subset or site label stands for: tumor region T3, left-lateral pole. These receptors all stem from a man aged 40-49 years with primary liver carcinoma and hepatitis B virus infection.

In this sample, this clonotype turned up a few times. A much more abundant neighbour one base away suggests this may be a read error. The gene calls are TRBV29-1 and TRBJ2-1; D assignment may be TRBD1 or TRBD2 (5 bases each). The CDR3 runs 14 residues. Germline V lookup: CDR1 SQVTM, CDR2 ANQGSEA. This chain's CDR3 is CGVCVGTAQNEQFF. CDR3 bases: TGCGGCGTTTGTGTGGGGACCGCACAAAATGAGCAGTTCTTC.

To note about this clonotype: One junction end disagrees with the germline gene, perhaps due to a read error. CDR3 in DNA: TGTGCCAGCAGCTTGAACGGCCGCACTAGCAGAGATACGCAGTATTTT. This codes for CASSLNGRTSRDTQYF. The gene calls are TRBV5-1 and TRBJ2-3, with D possibly matching TRBD2 (6 bases). The germline V gene has CDR1 SGHRS and CDR2 YFSETQ. CDR3 size: 16 residues.

Here the CDR3 reads CASSPAGVEETKYF. The CDR3 DNA reads as TGTGCCAGTAGTCCCGCCGGGGTTGAAGAGACCAAATACTTC. The chain links TRBV12-3 or TRBV12-4 to TRBJ2-5; TRBD2 might be the D (5 bases). The CDR3 consists of 14 residues. Trimming shortened V by 9 bases and J by 14 bases, and 28 bases separated the two germline ends.

Comment on this clonotype: The junction departs from germline at one end; a sequencing error may be responsible. The chain uses TRBV29-1 and TRBJ2-1; D ambiguous. The CDR3 is 12 amino acids. CDR1 and CDR2 (germline): SQVTM, ANQGSEA. CDR3 sequence (DNA): TGCAGCCCTCGTTTAGGACCCAATGAGCTGTTCTTC. It codes for CSPRLGPNELFF.

In the case of this clonotype: One end of the junction varies from germline; a read error may be responsible. This chain uses TRBV7-9 with TRBJ2-5, with a possible D match to TRBD2 (5 bases). CDR3 length: 12 amino acids. Per germline, CDR1 SEHNR and CDR2 FQNEAQ (reference sequence). The CDR3 sequence is CVISGSQETHYF. As DNA, the CDR3 is TGTGTCATCAGCGGCTCACAAGAGACCCACTACTTC.

This clonotype was seen only a few times. The junction departs from germline at one end; a sequencing error may be responsible. This chain connects TRBV7-3 to TRBJ2-2; a possible D gene is TRBD2 (5 bases). The CDR3 is 14 amino acids. Looked up from germline, CDR1 is SGHTA and CDR2 is FQGTGA. The CDR3 here is CASSLDPHTGELLF. In DNA, the CDR3 is TGTGCCAGCAGCTTAGATCCTCACACCGGGGAGTTGTTATTT.

Worth noting for this clonotype: Germline and junction disagree at one end, which may indicate a read error. This sequence joins TRBV6-1 and TRBJ1-4, with unresolved D. CDR1 MNHNS and CDR2 SASEGT come from the germline V gene. CDR3 size: 16 residues. The CDR3 is CGSSGAGIPTNEKLFF. The CDR3 region has the DNA TGTGGCAGCAGTGGAGCGGGTATTCCAACTAATGAAAAACTGTTTTTT.

This clonotype was recorded once. Because it lacks the conserved phenylalanine or tryptophan at the end, this CDR3 is likely a read error. The limits of the CDR3 on the DNA are not certain, so only TCRdb's listed CDR3 is given. The chain couples TRBV11-2 to TRBJ2-5; the D segment call TRBD1 is taken from the table without a DNA check. From germline, CDR1 is SGHAT and CDR2 FQNNGV. The length of the CDR3 is 13 amino acids, counting both ends. This CDR3 reads CTSSAGSGETQYL.

Notes on this clonotype: One end of the junction is discordant with germline, which a read error may explain. The chain uses TRBV10-2 and TRBJ2-3; 8 positions match TRBD2. The CDR3 has 15 residues. Germline CDR1 is WSHSY and CDR2 is SAAADI. The CDR3 sequence is CANSESKAGEDTQYF. For the CDR3, the DNA is TGCGCCAACAGTGAGTCAAAAGCGGGAGAGGATACGCAGTATTTT.

About this clonotype: Sequence at one end of the junction differs from germline and may be a read error. CDR3 DNA: TGCAGCGTTGAACTCGGGACTCTCGGAGTCAATGAGCAGATCTTC. Translated, it gives CSVELGTLGVNEQIF. This sequence joins TRBV29-1 and TRBJ2-1; a weak D match, TRBD2 (6 bases). The CDR3 is made up of 15 amino acids. Per germline, CDR1 SQVTM and CDR2 ANQGSEA.

This clonotype was seen more than once but under ten times. The chain has TRBV20-1 and TRBJ2-1; D not resolved. Looked up from germline, CDR1 is DFQATT and CDR2 is SNEGSKA (reference sequence). The CDR3 has 15 residues. V was clipped by 2 bases and J by 3 bases, with 14 bases between them. The CDR3 loop is CSARKRADLYNEQFF. The DNA of the CDR3 is TGCAGTGCTAGAAAGCGAGCAGACCTCTACAATGAGCAGTTCTTC.

This chain joins TRBV21-1 and TRBJ2-6; the table's TRBD1 call for D was not verified on the DNA. TRBV21-1 is labeled a pseudogene. CDR3 length: 16 amino acids. CDR3 residues: CASKGRVVSAANVLTF. Written as DNA, the CDR3 is TGTGCTAGCAAGGGCAGGGTGGTCTCTGCGGCCAACGTCCTGACTTTC.

This clonotype was seen only a few times. At one boundary the junction diverges from the germline segment, which might be a read error. V gene TRBV4-2 combines with J gene TRBJ2-5; 11 bases line up with TRBD2. Germline V gene lookup returns CDR1 LGHNA and CDR2 YNFKEQ. This CDR3 has 19 amino acids. CDR3 amino acids: CASSQDRLVAGGPGETQHF. The CDR3 DNA sequence: TGTGCCAGCAGCCAAGATCGGTTGGTAGCGGGAGGGCCCGGGGAGACCCAACACTTC.

The chain has TRBV4-2 and TRBJ2-3; weak D call: TRBD2 (6 bases). Between the trimmed V and J ends, which lost 8 bases and 4 bases, there was a span of 19 bases. The CDR3 runs to 15 residues. Germline V gene sequence: CDR1 LGHNA, CDR2 YNFKEQ. The CDR3 DNA is TGTGCCAGCGCGAGCGGGCTCCCCAGTTCAGATACGCAGTATTTT. It yields the protein CASASGLPSSDTQYF.

Comments on this clonotype: The conserved phenylalanine or tryptophan is not found at the CDR3 terminus, so this likely reflects a read error. V gene TRBV6-5 combines with J gene TRBJ1-6, with D possibly TRBD1 on 5 matching bases. This CDR3 is 16 amino acids long. CDR1 MNHEY and CDR2 SVGAGI come from the germline V gene. CDR3 region: CASSLSGGRNNSPLHM. CDR3 nucleotide sequence: TGTGCCAGCAGTCTTTCCGGGGGACGGAATAATTCACCACTCCACATG.

Comment on this clonotype: Its ends do not fully match the called genes, so a read error is possible. The gene calls are TRBV12-3 or TRBV12-4 and TRBJ2-2; D tentatively fits TRBD1 or TRBD2 (5 bases each). The CDR3 is 14 amino acids. As DNA, the CDR3 is TGTGTCAGCAGTTGGGGGATGCACGCCGGGGAGCTGTTTTTT. Its translation: CVSSWGMHAGELFF.

In its sample, this clonotype was seen many times. The V call is TRBV6-2 or TRBV6-3, the J call TRBJ2-3, with D perhaps TRBD1 or TRBD2 (5 bases each). CDR1 and CDR2 from the germline V gene are MNHEY and SVGEGT. The germline V and J ends were trimmed by 5 bases and 2 bases, with 11 bases remaining between them. The CDR3 covers 14 residues. The CDR3, as DNA: TGTGCCAGCAGTCAACTGGGGGACACAGATACGCAGTATTTT. It specifies CASSQLGDTDTQYF.

For this clonotype: Sequence at one end of the junction differs from germline and may be a read error. The chain recombines TRBV11-1 with TRBJ2-7; tentative D call: TRBD2 (6 bases). The CDR3 has 15 residues. Germline loops: CDR1 SGHAT, CDR2 FQDESV (reference sequence). The chain's CDR3 is CPSSLTGSGEYEQYF. The DNA for the CDR3 is TGTCCCAGCAGCTTAACGGGATCGGGGGAGTACGAGCAATACTTC.

This clonotype was picked up one time. The conserved phenylalanine or tryptophan normally closing the CDR3 is absent here, so this likely arose from a read error. The chain links TRBV11-2 to TRBJ2-3; tentatively, D is TRBD2 (6 bases). The CDR3 extends over 14 amino acids. Germline lookup yields CDR1 SGHAT and CDR2 FQNNGV. The CDR3 DNA reads as TGTGCCAGTAGCTTATGGACTACGAAGAATACGCAGTATTCT. Its translation is CASSLWTTKNTQYS.

Points on this clonotype: This CDR3 fails to terminate in the conserved phenylalanine or tryptophan, so it likely reflects a read error. The limits of the CDR3 on the DNA are not certain, so only TCRdb's listed CDR3 is given. This chain uses TRBV11-2 with TRBJ1-1. A total of 13 residues make up the CDR3, ends included. Germline lookup yields CDR1 SGHAT and CDR2 FQNNGV. This CDR3 reads CASSLGLNTEALL.

Turning to this clonotype: The junction shows a germline mismatch at one end, possibly a read error. The CDR3 reads CASNPTEDTHYF. The CDR3, as DNA: TGTGCCAGCAATCCCACGGAAGATACGCACTATTTT. This rearrangement joins TRBV6-6 to TRBJ2-3; no reliable D call. Germline loops: CDR1 MNHNY, CDR2 SVGAGI (reference sequence). This CDR3 is built from 12 residues.

A remark on this clonotype: The junction and the germline gene differ at one end; a read error may be behind it. This chain joins TRBV29-1 and TRBJ2-3; the D is unclear. Germline V CDR1 and CDR2: SQVTM, ANQGSEA. The CDR3 spans 11 residues. CDR3 residues: CIVVLADTQYF. The CDR3 coding sequence is TGCATCGTTGTCCTAGCAGATACGCAGTATTTT.

A remark on this clonotype: The limits of the CDR3 on the DNA are not certain, so only TCRdb's listed CDR3 is given. The chain couples TRBV28 to TRBJ1-2. Counting both end residues, the CDR3 totals 13 amino acids. CDR1 and CDR2 from the germline V gene are MDHEN and SYDVKM. CDR3 loop: CASSLMVSYGCTF.

The rearrangement joins TRBV9 to TRBJ2-3; D gene uncertain. The CDR3 has 12 amino acids. CDR1 SGDLS and CDR2 YYNGEE come from the germline V gene. The V and J ends lost 0 bases and 3 bases respectively, with 2 bases between them. The CDR3: CASSVETDTQYF. In nucleotides, the CDR3 is TGTGCCAGCAGCGTAGAAACAGATACGCAGTATTTT.